These 6 T cell receptor beta chains were sequenced from one sample in a study of response to subunit inactivated influenza vaccine. TCRdb reprocessed the RT-PCR reads via MiXCR and lists one record per CDR3 protein. The repertoire holds approximately 530,000 distinct CDR3 sequences, approximately 7.1% seen once, with over 10% in the top ten. Specimen: PBMCs from blood, collected around 2 years after vaccination. The receptors were sampled from a man between 50 and 75 years old who received an inactivated influenza vaccine.

The chain links TRBV2 to TRBJ2-5; 11 nucleotides align to TRBD2. V was clipped by 4 bases and J by 5 bases; unmatched bases: 9. The CDR3 contains 16 residues. The germline CDR1 and CDR2 sequences are SNHLY and FYNNEI. CDR3 amino acids: CASSGDSGGARETQYF. The CDR3 DNA is TGTGCCAGCAGTGGAGATAGCGGGGGGGCTCGCGAGACCCAGTACTTC.

This clonotype was counted many times. V usage is TRBV29-1 and J usage is TRBJ2-1; no definite D call. The CDR3 length is 8 residues. Germline values: CDR1 SQVTM, CDR2 ANQGSEA. The CDR3 DNA reads as TGCGCTAGGGATGGGCAGTTCTTC. Its protein is CARDGQFF.

This chain connects TRBV5-1 to TRBJ1-3; D ambiguous. The germline CDR1 and CDR2 sequences are SGHRS and YFSETQ. V dropped 1 base and J dropped 0 bases, with 8 bases sitting between them. CDR3 size: 15 residues. This CDR3 reads CASSLLADSGNTIYF. The CDR3 nucleotides are TGCGCCAGCAGCTTGTTGGCGGACTCTGGAAACACCATATATTTT.

In its sample, this clonotype was seen a few times. The chain uses TRBV20-1 and TRBJ2-1, with 8 bases lining up with TRBD2. The CDR3 totals 13 residues. From germline, CDR1 is DFQATT and CDR2 SNEGSKA (reference sequence). Losses at the gene ends were 3 bases for V and 6 bases for J; bases not matched to a gene: 4. The CDR3 region is CSASLGTSNEQFF. The CDR3 DNA follows: TGCAGTGCTAGTCTTGGGACTAGCAATGAGCAGTTCTTC.

The V gene is TRBV29-1, the J gene TRBJ2-5; D gene ambiguous. The CDR3 runs 11 residues. Trimming shortened V by 4 bases and J by 5 bases, and 8 bases separated the two germline ends. Looked up from germline, CDR1 is SQVTM and CDR2 is ANQGSEA. The CDR3 loop reads CSVGTVETQYF. The CDR3 DNA follows: TGCAGCGTTGGGACGGTTGAGACCCAGTACTTC.

This clonotype was observed many times. This chain joins TRBV20-1 and TRBJ2-1, with 9 bases aligning to TRBD2. This CDR3 region has 15 residues. Germline CDR1 reads DFQATT; CDR2 reads SNEGSKA (reference sequence). The junction had 12 bases not matched to a gene; V was cut back by 5 bases and J by 7 bases. The CDR3, as DNA: TGCAGTGCTCGAGCCGGGACTAGCAGGTCAAATGAGCAGTTCTTC. This encodes CSARAGTSRSNEQFF.